This entry is about one TCR beta chain. Its specificity is unknown. CDR3 length equals 14 residues. The germline gives CDR1 MNHEY, CDR2 SVGAGI. The cDNA of both the TCRalpha and TCRbeta chains was subjected to two nested PCRs of about 15 and 9 cycles. No DNA is given; TCRdb re-called the 5' RACE reads and lists each CDR3 protein once. The sample is made up of 150,000 or so distinct CDR3 sequences, and the top ten hold around 1.2% of it. The data stem from a study of monozygotic twins with inflammatory bowel disease. Broader study findings: IBD patients shared fewer clonotypes with other individuals than healthy twins, especially patients with disease activity signs. Healthy co-twins had higher TCRbeta inverse Simpson diversity than their IBD twins.

Whole blood without T cell sorting served as the source of isolated total RNA. Specimen: blood. This TCR was sampled from a human donor with ulcerative colitis or Crohn's disease, or a healthy co-twin of an affected twin (not recorded which). V and J are TRBV6-5 and TRBJ1-1. This chain's CDR3 is CASSYSKGNTEAFF.